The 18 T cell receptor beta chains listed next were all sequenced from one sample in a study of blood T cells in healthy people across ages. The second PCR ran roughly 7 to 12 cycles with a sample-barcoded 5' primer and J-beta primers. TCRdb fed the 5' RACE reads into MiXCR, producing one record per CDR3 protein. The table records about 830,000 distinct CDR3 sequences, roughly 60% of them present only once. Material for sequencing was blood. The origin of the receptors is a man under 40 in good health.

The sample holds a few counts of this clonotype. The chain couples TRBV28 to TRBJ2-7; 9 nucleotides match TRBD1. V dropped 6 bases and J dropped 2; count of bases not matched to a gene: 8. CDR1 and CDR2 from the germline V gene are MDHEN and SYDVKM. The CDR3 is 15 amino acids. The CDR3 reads CASSGGTGTPYEQYF. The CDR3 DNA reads TGTGCCAGCAGCGGGGGGACAGGGACTCCCTACGAGCAGTACTTC.

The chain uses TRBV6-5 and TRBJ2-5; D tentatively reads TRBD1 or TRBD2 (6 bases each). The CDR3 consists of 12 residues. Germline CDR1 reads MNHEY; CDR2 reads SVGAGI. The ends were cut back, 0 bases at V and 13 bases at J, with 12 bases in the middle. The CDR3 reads CASSYSGGPRYF. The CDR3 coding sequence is TGTGCCAGCAGTTACTCGGGGGGCCCTCGGTACTTC.

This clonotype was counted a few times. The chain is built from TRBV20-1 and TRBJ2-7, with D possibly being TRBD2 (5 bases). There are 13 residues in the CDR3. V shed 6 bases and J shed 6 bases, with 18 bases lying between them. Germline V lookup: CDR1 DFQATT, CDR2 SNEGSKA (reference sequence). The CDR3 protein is CSADRRIGGEQYF. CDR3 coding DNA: TGCAGTGCCGATCGACGAATCGGAGGCGAGCAGTACTTC.

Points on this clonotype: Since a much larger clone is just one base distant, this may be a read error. The CDR3 loop is CSAGGGQDSPLHF. CDR3 coding DNA: TGCAGTGCTGGGGGAGGTCAAGATTCACCCCTCCACTTT. The rearrangement joins TRBV20-1 to TRBJ1-6; D perhaps matches TRBD1 (5 bases). Per germline, CDR1 DFQATT and CDR2 SNEGSKA (reference sequence). V gave up 5 bases and J gave up 8 bases, with 13 bases separating them. CDR3 size: 13 residues.

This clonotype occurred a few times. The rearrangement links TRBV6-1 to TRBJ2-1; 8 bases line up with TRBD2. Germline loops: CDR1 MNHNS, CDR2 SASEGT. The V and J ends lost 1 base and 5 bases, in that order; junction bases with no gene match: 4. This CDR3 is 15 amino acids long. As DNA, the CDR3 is TGTGCCAGCAGTGAAGGGACGGGGGGGAACAATGAGCAGTTCTTC. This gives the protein CASSEGTGGNNEQFF.

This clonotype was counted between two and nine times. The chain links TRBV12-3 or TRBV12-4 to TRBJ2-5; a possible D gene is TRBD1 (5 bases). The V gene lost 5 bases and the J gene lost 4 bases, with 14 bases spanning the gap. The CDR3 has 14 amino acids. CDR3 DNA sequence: TGTGCCAGCAGTAGGAGCAGGCAGGGAGAGACCCAGTACTTC. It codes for CASSRSRQGETQYF.

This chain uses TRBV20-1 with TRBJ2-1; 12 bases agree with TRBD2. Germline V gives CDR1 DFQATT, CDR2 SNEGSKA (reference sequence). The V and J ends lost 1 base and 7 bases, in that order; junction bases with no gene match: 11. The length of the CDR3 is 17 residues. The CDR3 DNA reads TGCAGTGCTAGAGGAGCCCTAGCGGGGGGGCCGTTTAATGAGCAGTTCTTC. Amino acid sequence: CSARGALAGGPFNEQFF.

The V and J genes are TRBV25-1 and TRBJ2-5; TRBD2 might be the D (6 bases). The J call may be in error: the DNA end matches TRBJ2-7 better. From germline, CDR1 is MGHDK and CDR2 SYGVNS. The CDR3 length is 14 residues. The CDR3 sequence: CASSGRLDTYEQYF. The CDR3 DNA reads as TGTGCCAGCAGTGGTCGACTAGATACCTACGAGCAGTACTTC.

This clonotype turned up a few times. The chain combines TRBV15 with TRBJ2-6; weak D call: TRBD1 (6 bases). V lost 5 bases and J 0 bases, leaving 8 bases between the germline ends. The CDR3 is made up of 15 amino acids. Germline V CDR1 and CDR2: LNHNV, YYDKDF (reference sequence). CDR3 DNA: TGTGCCACCAGCCAACAGGGCTCTGGGGCCAACGTCCTGACTTTC. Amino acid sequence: CATSQQGSGANVLTF.

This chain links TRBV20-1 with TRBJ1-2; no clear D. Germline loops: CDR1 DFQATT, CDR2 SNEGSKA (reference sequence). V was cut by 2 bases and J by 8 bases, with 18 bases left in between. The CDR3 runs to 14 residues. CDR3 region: CSARTRGSEQGYTF. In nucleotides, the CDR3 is TGCAGTGCTAGAACCCGCGGCAGTGAGCAGGGCTACACCTTC.

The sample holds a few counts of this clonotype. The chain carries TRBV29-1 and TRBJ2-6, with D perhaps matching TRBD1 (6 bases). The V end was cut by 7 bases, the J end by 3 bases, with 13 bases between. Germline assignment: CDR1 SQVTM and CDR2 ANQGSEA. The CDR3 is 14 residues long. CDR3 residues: CSALQGHGANVLTF. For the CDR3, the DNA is TGCAGCGCCTTACAGGGACATGGGGCCAACGTCCTGACTTTC.

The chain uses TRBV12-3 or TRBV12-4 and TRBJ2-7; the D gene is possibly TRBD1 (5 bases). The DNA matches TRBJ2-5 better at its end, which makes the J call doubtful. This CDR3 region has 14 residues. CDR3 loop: CASSLRAGWETQYF. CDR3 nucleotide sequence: TGTGCCAGCAGTTTAAGGGCAGGGTGGGAGACCCAGTACTTC.

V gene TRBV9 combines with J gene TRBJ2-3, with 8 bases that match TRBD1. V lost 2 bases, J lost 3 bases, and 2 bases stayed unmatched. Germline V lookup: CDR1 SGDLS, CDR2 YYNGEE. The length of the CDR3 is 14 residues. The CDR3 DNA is TGTGCCAGCAGCGTGGACAGGGCTACAGATACGCAGTATTTT. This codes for CASSVDRATDTQYF.

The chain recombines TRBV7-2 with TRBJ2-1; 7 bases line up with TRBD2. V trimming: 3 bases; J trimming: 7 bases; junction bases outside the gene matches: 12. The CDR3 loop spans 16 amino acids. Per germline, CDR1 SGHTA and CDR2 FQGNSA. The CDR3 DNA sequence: TGTGCCAGCAGCTTCCCAGCGGGAAGAGTGGCGAATGAGCAGTTCTTC. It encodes CASSFPAGRVANEQFF. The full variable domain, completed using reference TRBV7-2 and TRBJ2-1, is GAGVSQSPSNKVTEKGKDVELRCDPISGHTALYWYRQSLGQGLEFLIYFQGNSAPDKSGLPSDRFSAERTGGSVSTLTIQRTQQEDSAVYLCASSFPAGRVANEQFFGPGTRLTVL.

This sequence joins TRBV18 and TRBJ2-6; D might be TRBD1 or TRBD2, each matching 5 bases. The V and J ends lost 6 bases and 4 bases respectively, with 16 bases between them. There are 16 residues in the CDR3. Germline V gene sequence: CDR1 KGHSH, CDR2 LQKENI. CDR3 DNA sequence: TGTGCCAGCTCTTCAGGGAGCCCCGGAGGGGCCAACGTCCTGACTTTC. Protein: CASSSGSPGGANVLTF.

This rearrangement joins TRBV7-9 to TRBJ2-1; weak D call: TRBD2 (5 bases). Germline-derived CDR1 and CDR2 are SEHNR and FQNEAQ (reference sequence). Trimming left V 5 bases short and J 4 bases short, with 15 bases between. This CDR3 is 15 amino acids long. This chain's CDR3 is CASSHPSDSYNEQFF. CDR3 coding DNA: TGTGCCAGCAGCCATCCCTCGGACTCATACAATGAGCAGTTCTTC.

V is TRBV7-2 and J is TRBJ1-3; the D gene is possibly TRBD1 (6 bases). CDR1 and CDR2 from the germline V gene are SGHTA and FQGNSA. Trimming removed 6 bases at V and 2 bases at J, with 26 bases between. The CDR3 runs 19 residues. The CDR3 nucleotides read TGTGCCAGCAGGGGACCCAATGGGACGGGACAACTCCCTGGAAACACCATATATTTT. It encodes CASRGPNGTGQLPGNTIYF.

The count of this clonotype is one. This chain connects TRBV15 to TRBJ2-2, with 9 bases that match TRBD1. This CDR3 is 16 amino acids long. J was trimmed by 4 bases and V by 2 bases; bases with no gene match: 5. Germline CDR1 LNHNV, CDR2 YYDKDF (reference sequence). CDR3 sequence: CATSRTTGGGTGELFF. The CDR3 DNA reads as TGTGCCACCAGCAGAACGACAGGGGGAGGCACCGGGGAGCTGTTTTTT.